This TCR beta chain came from a study of Graves' ophthalmopathy and Graves' hyperthyroidism. Amplification from RNA transcripts yielded the TCR beta CDR3 regions. HTBI primers served in a first-round RT-PCR, which a second-round multiplex PCR followed. TCRdb re-called the multiplex PCR reads through MiXCR, storing one row per CDR3 protein. Of about 620,000 distinct CDR3 sequences listed, approximately 22% are singletons. This clonotype has ten or more counts. After removal of 3 bases from V and 12 bases from J, the junction contained 5 bases not matched to a gene. CDR3 length equals 12 residues. The authors defined stable hyperthyroidism as no ophthalmopathy within 18 months of follow-up. The authors used Ficoll-Paque density gradient centrifugation to separate PBMCs. The input was more than 7.5 ml of fresh peripheral blood.

Specimen: peripheral blood. The rearrangement links TRBV12-3 or TRBV12-4 to TRBJ1-5; 7 positions agree with TRBD1. This clonotype was sampled from a woman aged 18-29 years with stable Graves' hyperthyroidism. Some clones in this sample may be carry-over from other donors' samples. DNA of the CDR3: TGTGCCAGCAGTTTTACAGGGGAAGTCCAGCATTTT. Protein: CASSFTGEVQHF.